This TCR beta chain emerged from a study of read filtering for tumor transcriptome and immune sequencing. Study-wide background: Per sample, TCR-region reads ranged about 4 to 11 million by IR-seq, about 75 to 1,300 by RNA-seq.

This library used roughly 430 ng RNA and molecular barcoded adaptors spanning alpha/delta and beta/gamma chains. Using its own MiXCR run on the reads, TCRdb lists one record per CDR3 protein. The sample contains about 40,000 distinct CDR3 sequences, 12% of which appear only once. This clonotype was detected ten times or more. Germline V gives CDR1 DFQATT, CDR2 SNEGSKA (reference sequence). The CDR3 has 14 amino acids. J gave up 4 bases and V 5 bases, and 10 bases lay outside the gene matches. The chain combines TRBV20-1 with TRBJ2-7; 8 bases are a match to TRBD1. What was sequenced was a population of CD138-negative cells sorted from bone marrow. This sequence was found in a donor aged 40 or older with multiple myeloma. CDR3 region: CSAERTGPVYEQYF. The CDR3 coding sequence is TGCAGTGCTGAACGGACAGGGCCCGTGTACGAGCAGTACTTC.